A selection of T cell receptor beta chains follows, all from one sample in a study of shared clonotypes between healthy human individuals. The table came from immunoSEQ multiplex PCR; TCRdb's copy has only in-frame clones and leaves some out. The data show over a million clones, roughly 96% seen once. Sequencing was performed on naive CD4+ T cells sorted from blood. Every receptor here comes from a man in his thirties or forties in good health. The CDR3 runs from the conserved cysteine through the conserved F or W. D genes are given only for firm matches.

>20|TRBD1|TRBV27|TRBJ2-2
TGTGCCAGCAGCTACGCGGGGCGGGTAGACAGGGGCCTGAACACCGGGGAGCTGTTTTTT
CASSYAGRVDRGLNTGELFF
>16|TRBD1|TRBV9|TRBJ1-3
TGTGCCAGCAGGGATGGACAGGGATGGGCTGGAAACACCATATATTTT
CASRDGQGWAGNTIYF
>14|.|TRBV7-2|TRBJ1-2
TGTGCCAGCAGCTTAGATGGGGGGACCGGTGGCTACACCTTC
CASSLDGGTGGYTF
>15|TRBD1|TRBV6-1|TRBJ2-7
TGTGCCAGCAGGACCGGGACAGGGGGAGCTTACGAGCAGTACTTC
CASRTGTGGAYEQYF
>15|.|TRBV19|TRBJ1-2
TGTGCCAGTAGTATACAGAGCAGAGCTAACTATGGCTACACCTTC
CASSIQSRANYGYTF
>14|.|TRBV9|TRBJ1-5
TGTGCCAGCAGCGTAACAGGTGCTGGGCAGCCCCAGCATTTT
CASSVTGAGQPQHF
>16|.|TRBV25-1|TRBJ2-3
TGTGCCAGCAGTGTCTGGGGGGCCGGGTCCACAGATACGCAGTATTTT
CASSVWGAGSTDTQYF
>19|.|TRBV27|TRBJ2-1
TGTGCCAGCAGTTTATTTAGCAACTCTCCCAAAATTCCCTACAATGAGCAGTTCTTC
CASSLFSNSPKIPYNEQFF
>14|.|TRBV7-2|TRBJ2-1
TGTGCCAGCAGTTCTGGACTAAGCACGCATGAGCAGTTCTTC
CASSSGLSTHEQFF
>12|.|TRBV5-6|TRBJ2-1
TGTGCCAGCAGGGGGCTTTACAATGAGCAGTTCTTC
CASRGLYNEQFF
>15|.|TRBV5-1|TRBJ2-2
TGCGCCAGCAGCACCCCCGGGCCCCGCGGCGGGGAGCTGTTTTTT
CASSTPGPRGGELFF
>16|.|TRBV7-3|TRBJ2-2
TGTGCCAGCAGCTTCGGTTCGTTGCGAGACACCGGGGAGCTGTTTTTT
CASSFGSLRDTGELFF
>15|TRBD1|TRBV28|TRBJ1-5
TGTGCCAGCAGGCGGATCGACAGGGATAGGCAGCCCCAGCATTTT
CASRRIDRDRQPQHF
>19|TRBD2|TRBV5-5|TRBJ2-2
TGTGCCAGCAGCCTAAATAGCGGGAGAGGATTGGAGAACACCGGGGAGCTGTTTTTT
CASSLNSGRGLENTGELFF
>15|TRBD1|TRBV18|TRBJ1-1
TGTGCCAGCTCACTAGGACAGGGGCTGGGCACTGAAGCTTTCTTT
CASSLGQGLGTEAFF
>14|.|TRBV5-1|TRBJ2-7
TGCGCCAGCAGCCTTATGTCAGGGACCTACGAGCAGTACTTC
CASSLMSGTYEQYF
>16|.|TRBV28|TRBJ1-5
TGTGCCAGCAGATACCGGGCTGTCGGGGGCTGGCAGCCCCAGCATTTT
CASRYRAVGGWQPQHF